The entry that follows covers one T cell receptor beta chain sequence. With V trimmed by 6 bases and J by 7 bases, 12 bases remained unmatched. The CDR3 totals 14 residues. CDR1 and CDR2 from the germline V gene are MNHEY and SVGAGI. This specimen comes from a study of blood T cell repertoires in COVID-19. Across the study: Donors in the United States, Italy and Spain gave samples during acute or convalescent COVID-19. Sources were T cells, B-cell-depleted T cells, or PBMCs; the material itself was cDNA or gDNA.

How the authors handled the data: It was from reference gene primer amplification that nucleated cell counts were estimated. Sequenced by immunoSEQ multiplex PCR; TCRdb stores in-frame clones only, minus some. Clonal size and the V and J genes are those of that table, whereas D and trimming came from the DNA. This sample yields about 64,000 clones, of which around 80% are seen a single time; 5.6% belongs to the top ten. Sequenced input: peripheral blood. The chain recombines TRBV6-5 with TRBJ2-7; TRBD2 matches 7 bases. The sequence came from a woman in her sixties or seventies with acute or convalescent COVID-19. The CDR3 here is CASRGLTRTIEQYF. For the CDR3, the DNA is TGTGCCAGCAGGGGACTAACGCGAACCATTGAGCAGTACTTC.